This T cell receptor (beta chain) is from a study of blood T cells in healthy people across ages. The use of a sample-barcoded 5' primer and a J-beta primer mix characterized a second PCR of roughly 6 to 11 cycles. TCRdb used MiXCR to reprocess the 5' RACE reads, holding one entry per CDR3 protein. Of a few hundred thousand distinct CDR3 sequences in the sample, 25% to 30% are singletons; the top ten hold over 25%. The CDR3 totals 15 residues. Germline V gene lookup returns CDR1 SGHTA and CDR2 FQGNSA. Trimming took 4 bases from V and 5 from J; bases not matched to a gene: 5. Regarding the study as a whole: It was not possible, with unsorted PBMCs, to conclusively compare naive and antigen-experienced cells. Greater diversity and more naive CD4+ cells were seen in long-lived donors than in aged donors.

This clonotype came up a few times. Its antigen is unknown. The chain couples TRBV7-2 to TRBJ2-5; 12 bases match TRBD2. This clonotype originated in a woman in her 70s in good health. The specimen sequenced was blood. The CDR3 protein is CASSSRLAGVETQYF. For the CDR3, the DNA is TGTGCCAGCAGCTCCCGACTAGCGGGAGTGGAGACCCAGTACTTC.